This T cell receptor (beta chain) was obtained from a study of breast tumors, draining lymph nodes, adjacent tissues. Study conclusions and caveats: The data were judged consistent with most tumor T cells coming from lymph node and expanding in tumor. Compared with basal-like, luminal-like tumors shared significantly more repertoire with nontumor tissue.

Germline V gives CDR1 SEHNR, CDR2 FQNEAQ (reference sequence). This CDR3 region has 13 residues. Trimming cost V 5 bases and J 3 bases, with 7 bases left between them. This clonotype occurred many times. The target antigen is unknown. Samples came from axillary lymph nodes draining the breast cancer. TCRdb called the multiplex PCR reads again in MiXCR, with one record for every CDR3 protein. The table records some 85,000 distinct CDR3 sequences, around 29% of them present only once. The sample consisted of axillary lymph node tissue. The rearrangement joins TRBV7-9 to TRBJ2-2; D is unresolved. This receptor was obtained from a female donor with breast cancer. Some clones in this sample may be carry-over from other donors' samples. CDR3 sequence: CASSDQYTGELFF. The CDR3 DNA sequence: TGTGCCAGCAGCGATCAGTACACCGGGGAGCTGTTTTTT. The full variable domain, its missing parts supplied by reference TRBV7-9 and TRBJ2-2, is DTGVSQNPRHKITKRGQNVTFRCDPISEHNRLYWYRQTLGQGPEFLTYFQNEAQLEKSRLLSDRFSAERPKGSFSTLEIQRTEQGDSAMYLCASSDQYTGELFFGEGSRLTVL.